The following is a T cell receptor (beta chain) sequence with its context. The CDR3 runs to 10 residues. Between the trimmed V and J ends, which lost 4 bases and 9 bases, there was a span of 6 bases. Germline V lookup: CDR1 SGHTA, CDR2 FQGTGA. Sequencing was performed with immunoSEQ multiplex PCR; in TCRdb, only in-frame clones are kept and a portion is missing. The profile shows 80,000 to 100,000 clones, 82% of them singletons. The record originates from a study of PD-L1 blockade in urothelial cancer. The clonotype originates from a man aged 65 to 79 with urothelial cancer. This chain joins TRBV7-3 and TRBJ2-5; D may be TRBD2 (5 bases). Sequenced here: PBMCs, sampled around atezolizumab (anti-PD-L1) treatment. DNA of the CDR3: TGTGCCAGCAGCTCGGGGTCCCAGTACTTC. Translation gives CASSSGSQYF.